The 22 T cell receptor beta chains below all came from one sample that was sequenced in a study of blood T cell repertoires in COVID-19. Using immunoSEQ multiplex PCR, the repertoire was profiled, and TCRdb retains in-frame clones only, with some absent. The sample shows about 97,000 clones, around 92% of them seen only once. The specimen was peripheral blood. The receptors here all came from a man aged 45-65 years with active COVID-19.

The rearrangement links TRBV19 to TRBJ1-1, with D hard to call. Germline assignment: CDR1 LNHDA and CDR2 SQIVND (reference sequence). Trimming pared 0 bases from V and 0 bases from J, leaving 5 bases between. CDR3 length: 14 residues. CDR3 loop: CASSIDRLNTEAFF. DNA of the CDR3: TGTGCCAGTAGTATAGACAGGTTGAACACTGAAGCTTTCTTT.

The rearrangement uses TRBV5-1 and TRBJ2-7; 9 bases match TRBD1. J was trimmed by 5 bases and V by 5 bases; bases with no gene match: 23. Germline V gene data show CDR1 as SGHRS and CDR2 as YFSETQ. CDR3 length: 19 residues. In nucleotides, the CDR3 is TGCGCCAGCAGGATCCGGACAGGGGCGCCCGGGACCCAAACCGACGAGCAGTACTTC. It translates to CASRIRTGAPGTQTDEQYF.

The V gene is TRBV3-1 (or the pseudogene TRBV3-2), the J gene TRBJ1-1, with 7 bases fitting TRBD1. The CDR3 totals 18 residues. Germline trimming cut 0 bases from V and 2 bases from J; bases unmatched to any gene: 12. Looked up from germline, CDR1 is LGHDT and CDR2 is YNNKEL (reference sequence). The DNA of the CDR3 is TGTGCCAGCAGCCAAGATTTTTTAGGGGGCAGAAAAAACACTGAAGCTTTCTTT. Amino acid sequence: CASSQDFLGGRKNTEAFF.

The CDR3, as DNA: TGTGCCAGCAGTCTATATAGGACAGGGGCTGAAGCTTTCTTT. Translating gives CASSLYRTGAEAFF. The chain carries TRBV2 and TRBJ1-1; the match to TRBD1 covers 9 bases. Trimming at V came to 5 bases and at J to 6 bases, leaving 7 bases not matched to a gene. The CDR3 is 14 amino acids. CDR1 is SNHLY and CDR2 is FYNNEI in the germline V gene.

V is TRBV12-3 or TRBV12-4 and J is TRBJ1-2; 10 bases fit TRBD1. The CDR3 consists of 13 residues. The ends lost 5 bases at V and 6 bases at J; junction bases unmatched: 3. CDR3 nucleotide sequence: TGTGCCAGCAGTCAGACAGGGGGCAATGGCTACACCTTC. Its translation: CASSQTGGNGYTF.

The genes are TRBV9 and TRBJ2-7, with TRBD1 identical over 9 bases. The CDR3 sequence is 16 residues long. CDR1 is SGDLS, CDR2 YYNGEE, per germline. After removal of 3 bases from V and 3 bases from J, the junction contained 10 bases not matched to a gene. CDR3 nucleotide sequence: TGTGCCAGCAGCGCAGGAAAGACAGGGGGTAACTACGAGCAGTACTTC. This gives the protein CASSAGKTGGNYEQYF.

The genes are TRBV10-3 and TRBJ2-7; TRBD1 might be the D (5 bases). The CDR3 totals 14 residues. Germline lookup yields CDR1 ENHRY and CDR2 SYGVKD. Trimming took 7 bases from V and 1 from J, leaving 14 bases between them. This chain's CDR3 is CAITSSTDSYEQYF. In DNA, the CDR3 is TGTGCCATCACCTCCTCGACAGATTCCTACGAGCAGTACTTC.

Here the CDR3 DNA reads TGTGCCAGCAGCCGGGGGGACAGGACCTACGAGCAGTACTTC. It codes for CASSRGDRTYEQYF. V is TRBV3-1 (or the pseudogene TRBV3-2) and J is TRBJ2-7, with 8 bases that match TRBD1. The J segment lost 2 bases and the V segment lost 4 bases, leaving 4 bases of the junction unmatched. Germline-derived CDR1 and CDR2 are LGHDT and YNNKEL (reference sequence). There are 14 residues in the CDR3.

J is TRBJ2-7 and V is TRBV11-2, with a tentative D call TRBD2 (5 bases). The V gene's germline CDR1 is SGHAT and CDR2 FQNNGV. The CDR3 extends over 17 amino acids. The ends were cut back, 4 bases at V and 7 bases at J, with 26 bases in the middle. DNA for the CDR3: TGTGCCAGCAGCTCCCTCCGGGAAAACGGCATTAAGAGGGAGCAGTACTTC. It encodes CASSSLRENGIKREQYF.

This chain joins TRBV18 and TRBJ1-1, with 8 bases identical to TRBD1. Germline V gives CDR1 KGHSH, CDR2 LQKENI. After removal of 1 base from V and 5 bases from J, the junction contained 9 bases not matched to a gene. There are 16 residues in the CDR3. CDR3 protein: CASSPQSSTGVTEAFF. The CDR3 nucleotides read TGTGCCAGCTCACCACAGTCCTCGACAGGGGTGACTGAAGCTTTCTTT. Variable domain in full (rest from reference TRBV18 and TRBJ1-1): NAGVMQNPRHLVRRRGQEARLRCSPMKGHSHVYWYRQLPEEGLKFMVYLQKENIIDESGMPKERFSAEFPKEGPSILRIQQVVRGDSAAYFCASSPQSSTGVTEAFFGQGTRLTVV.

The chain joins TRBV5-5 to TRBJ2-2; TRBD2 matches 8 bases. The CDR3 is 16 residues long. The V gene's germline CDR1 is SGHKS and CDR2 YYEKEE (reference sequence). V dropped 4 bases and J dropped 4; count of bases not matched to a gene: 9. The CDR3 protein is CASSPGLAGSTGELFF. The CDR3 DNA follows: TGTGCCAGCAGCCCGGGATTAGCGGGAAGCACCGGGGAGCTGTTTTTT.

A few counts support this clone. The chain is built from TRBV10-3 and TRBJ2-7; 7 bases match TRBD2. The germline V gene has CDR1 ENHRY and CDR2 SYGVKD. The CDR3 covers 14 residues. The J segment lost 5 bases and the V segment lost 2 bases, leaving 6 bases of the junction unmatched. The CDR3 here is CAISERGLSNEQYF. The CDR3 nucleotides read TGTGCCATCAGTGAGCGGGGACTATCGAACGAGCAGTACTTC.

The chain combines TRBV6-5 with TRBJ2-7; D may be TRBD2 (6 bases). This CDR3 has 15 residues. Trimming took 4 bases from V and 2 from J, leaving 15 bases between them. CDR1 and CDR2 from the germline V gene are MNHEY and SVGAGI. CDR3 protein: CASSSAGTGAYEQYF. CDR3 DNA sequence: TGTGCCAGCAGTTCCGCCGGGACGGGAGCCTACGAGCAGTACTTC.

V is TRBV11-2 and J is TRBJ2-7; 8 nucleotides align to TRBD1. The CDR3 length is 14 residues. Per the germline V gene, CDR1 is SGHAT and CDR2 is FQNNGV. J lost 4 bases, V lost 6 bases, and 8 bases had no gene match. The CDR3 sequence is CASSYWTGRYEQYF. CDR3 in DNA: TGTGCCAGCAGTTACTGGACAGGGCGATACGAGCAGTACTTC.

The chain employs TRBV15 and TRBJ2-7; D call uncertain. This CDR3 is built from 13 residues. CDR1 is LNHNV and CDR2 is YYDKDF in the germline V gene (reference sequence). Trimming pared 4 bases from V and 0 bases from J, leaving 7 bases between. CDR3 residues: CATSKESSYEQYF. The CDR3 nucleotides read TGTGCCACCAGCAAAGAGAGCTCCTACGAGCAGTACTTC.

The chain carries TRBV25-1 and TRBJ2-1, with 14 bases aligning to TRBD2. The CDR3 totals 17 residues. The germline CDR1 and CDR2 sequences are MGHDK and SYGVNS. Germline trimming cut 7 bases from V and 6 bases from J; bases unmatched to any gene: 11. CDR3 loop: CASMGTSGSGGGNEQFF. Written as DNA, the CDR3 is TGTGCCAGCATGGGGACTAGCGGGAGTGGGGGTGGCAATGAGCAGTTCTTC.

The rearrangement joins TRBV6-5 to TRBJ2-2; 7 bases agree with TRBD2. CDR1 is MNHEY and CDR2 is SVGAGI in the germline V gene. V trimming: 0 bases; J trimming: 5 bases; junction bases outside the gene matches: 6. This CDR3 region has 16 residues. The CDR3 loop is CASSYSWSRETGELFF. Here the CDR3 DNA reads TGTGCCAGCAGTTACTCGTGGTCGCGGGAGACCGGGGAGCTGTTTTTT.

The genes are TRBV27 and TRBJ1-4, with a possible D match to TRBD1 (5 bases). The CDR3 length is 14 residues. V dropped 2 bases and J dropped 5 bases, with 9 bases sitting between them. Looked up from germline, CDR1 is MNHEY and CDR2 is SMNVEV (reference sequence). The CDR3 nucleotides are TGTGCCAGCAGTTTAGGAGGGGAGAATGAAAAACTGTTTTTT. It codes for CASSLGGENEKLFF.

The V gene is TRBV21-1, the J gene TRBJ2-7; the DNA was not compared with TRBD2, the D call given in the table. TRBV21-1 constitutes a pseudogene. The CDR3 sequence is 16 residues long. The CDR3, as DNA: TGTGCCAGCAGCAAAGAGTGCCTAGCGGAGACCTACGAGCAGTACTTC. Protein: CASSKECLAETYEQYF.

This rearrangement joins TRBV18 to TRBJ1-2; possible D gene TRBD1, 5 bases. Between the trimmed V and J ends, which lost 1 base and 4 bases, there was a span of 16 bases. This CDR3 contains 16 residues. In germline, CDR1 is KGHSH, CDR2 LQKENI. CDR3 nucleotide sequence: TGTGCCAGCTCACCACGGGGCCAGTTAGAAAGCTATGGCTACACCTTC. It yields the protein CASSPRGQLESYGYTF.

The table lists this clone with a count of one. For the CDR3, the DNA is TGTGCTAGTGGTTTGGTGGGGGCGTCTCGCAATGAGCAGTTCTTC. Its protein is CASGLVGASRNEQFF. The chain joins TRBV12-5 to TRBJ2-1, with D tentatively TRBD1 (6 bases). The CDR3 runs to 15 residues. Germline CDR1 and CDR2: LGHNT and FRNRAP. The V gene lost 0 bases and the J gene lost 6 bases, with 12 bases spanning the gap.

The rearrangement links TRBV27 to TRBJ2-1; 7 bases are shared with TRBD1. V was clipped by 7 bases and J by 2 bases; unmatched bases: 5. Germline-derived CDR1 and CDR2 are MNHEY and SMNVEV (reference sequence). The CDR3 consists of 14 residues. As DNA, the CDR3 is TGTGCCAGCATGCTCGGGACAGCCTACAATGAGCAGTTCTTC. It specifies CASMLGTAYNEQFF.